The 9 T cell receptor beta chains given below trace back to one sample, sequenced in a study of vaccination and CD4 T cells after COVID-19. Which antigens these TCRs recognize remains unknown. Treatment noted: roughly nine-day PBMC culture with coronavirus spike peptide pools or control peptides (ViraFEST assay). The Oncomine TCR Beta short-read assay was applied to DNA of cultured CD4+ T cells. Each CDR3 protein is one row after TCRdb ran MiXCR on the PCR reads. The table lists about 15,000 distinct CDR3 sequences, roughly 59% of them singletons. The source material was CD4+ T cells from blood, cultured in vitro, sampled after SARS-CoV-2 vaccination. The source of these receptors is a human donor who had recovered from COVID-19.

A single count supports this clonotype. The chain joins TRBV20-1 to TRBJ2-1; D gene uncertain. Between the trimmed V and J ends, which lost 6 bases and 4 bases, there was a span of 16 bases. From germline, CDR1 is DFQATT and CDR2 SNEGSKA (reference sequence). CDR3 length: 14 residues. In DNA form, the CDR3 reads TGCAGTGCGCCAGACACCCCGGGTTACAATGAGCAGTTCTTC. Translation: CSAPDTPGYNEQFF.

This clonotype appeared once. This sequence joins TRBV2 and TRBJ1-1; TRBD1 is a possible D gene (6 bases). This CDR3 has 14 residues. Trimming stripped 4 bases from V and 4 bases from J, with 13 bases between. The germline CDR1 and CDR2 sequences are SNHLY and FYNNEI. DNA of the CDR3: TGTGCCAGCAGTGTGGGGGGCCCGGGCACTGAAGCTTTCTTT. Amino acid sequence: CASSVGGPGTEAFF. The variable domain in full, completed from reference TRBV2 and TRBJ1-1, reads EPEVTQTPSHQVTQMGQEVILRCVPISNHLYFYWYRQILGQKVEFLVSFYNNEISEKSEIFDDQFSVERPDGSNFTLKIRSTKLEDSAMYFCASSVGGPGTEAFFGQGTRLTVV.

The chain carries TRBV7-9 and TRBJ2-2, with TRBD1 identical over 9 bases. Losses at the gene ends were 5 bases for V and 5 bases for J; bases not matched to a gene: 6. The CDR3 covers 15 residues. Germline loops: CDR1 SEHNR, CDR2 FQNEAQ (reference sequence). The CDR3 DNA is TGTGCCAGCAGCCCCGGGACAGGGAAAACCGGGGAGCTGTTTTTT. The encoded protein is CASSPGTGKTGELFF.

The chain carries TRBV27 and TRBJ2-7; D ambiguous. The CDR3 is 15 residues long. The V gene's germline CDR1 is MNHEY and CDR2 SMNVEV (reference sequence). V lost 5 bases and J 3 bases, leaving 17 bases between the germline ends. The CDR3 loop reads CASSLTARVGYEQYF. The CDR3 nucleotides read TGTGCCAGCAGTCTCACGGCTAGGGTTGGCTACGAGCAGTACTTC.

The chain combines TRBV6-1 with TRBJ1-2, with a possible D match to TRBD1 (6 bases). CDR1 MNHNS and CDR2 SASEGT come from the germline V gene. The V end lost 7 bases, the J end lost 6 bases, and 15 bases lay between the germline ends. The CDR3 totals 13 residues. The CDR3 spells CASKQPGEHGYTF. CDR3 bases: TGTGCCAGCAAGCAACCAGGGGAGCATGGCTACACCTTC.

The chain recombines TRBV6-1 with TRBJ1-6; 9 bases map to TRBD1. Germline CDR1 is MNHNS and CDR2 is SASEGT. After removal of 6 bases from V and 8 bases from J, the junction contained 11 bases not matched to a gene. This CDR3 spans 16 amino acids. The CDR3 region has the DNA TGTGCCAGCAGGAACTTACAGGGGGCTTGGCATTCACCCCTCCACTTT. This gives the protein CASRNLQGAWHSPLHF.

The chain uses TRBV7-3 and TRBJ1-3; unclear D gene. This CDR3 contains 13 residues. The germline V gene encodes CDR1 SGHTA and CDR2 FQGTGA. V was cut by 1 base and J by 0 bases, with 1 base left in between. The CDR3 coding sequence is TGTGCCAGCAGCTTAAACTCTGGAAACACCATATATTTT. Amino acid sequence: CASSLNSGNTIYF.

The chain joins TRBV7-9 to TRBJ2-2, with TRBD2 identical over 12 bases. CDR1 and CDR2 from the germline V gene are SEHNR and FQNEAQ (reference sequence). With V trimmed by 5 bases and J by 2 bases, 18 bases remained unmatched. The CDR3 has 21 residues. The CDR3 sequence: CASSRGLAGIPIRLNTGELFF. Written as DNA, the CDR3 is TGTGCCAGCAGCCGGGGACTAGCGGGCATACCCATCAGGTTAAACACCGGGGAGCTGTTTTTT. The full variable domain, completed using reference TRBV7-9 and TRBJ2-2, is DTGVSQNPRHKITKRGQNVTFRCDPISEHNRLYWYRQTLGQGPEFLTYFQNEAQLEKSRLLSDRFSAERPKGSFSTLEIQRTEQGDSAMYLCASSRGLAGIPIRLNTGELFFGEGSRLTVL.

The count of this clonotype is one. This chain uses TRBV5-1 with TRBJ1-1, with D uncertain. V dropped 4 bases and J dropped 1 base, with 11 bases sitting between them. Germline V CDR1 and CDR2: SGHRS, YFSETQ. This CDR3 is built from 14 residues. The CDR3 loop is CASSLTRRNTEAFF. As DNA, the CDR3 is TGCGCCAGCAGCCTCACCCGCCGGAACACTGAAGCTTTCTTT.